One T cell receptor beta chain is described in this entry. The target antigen is unknown. Assay used: immunoSEQ multiplex PCR; TCRdb lists only in-frame clones, some missing. Of under 200,000 clones in the sample, more than 75% were seen once. These data come from a study of T cell responses to AZD1222 COVID-19 vaccine. Trimming removed 5 bases at V and 0 bases at J, with 9 bases between. Germline assignment: CDR1 SGHTA and CDR2 FQGNSA. This CDR3 is built from 14 residues. General study results and limits: Reportedly, close to half of spike-specific TCRs are directed against unmutated variant regions.

The chain couples TRBV7-2 to TRBJ2-3; no clear D gene. This receptor was taken from an adult who received the AZD1222 COVID-19 vaccine. The input for sequencing was peripheral blood, taken 28 days after the second AZD1222 dose. DNA for the CDR3: TGTGCCAGCAGCCCTCTTAGGAGCACAGATACGCAGTATTTT. Translation gives CASSPLRSTDTQYF.